A single sample gave rise to the 27 T cell receptor beta chains below, sequenced in a study of OX40 agonist ivuxolimab in advanced cancers. The protocol used for the library was the immunoSEQ multiplex PCR assay. TCRdb mirrors the immuneACCESS table, restricted to in-frame sequences. Some clones are absent from its copies; in checked studies, under half trace to an unresolved V gene, and the reason for the others is unknown. Counted in this sample were some 86,000 clones; roughly 84% of them appeared once. The ten biggest clones cover around 3.5% of the sample. This sample comprised CD4+ or CD8+ T cells sorted from blood, obtained in a trial of the OX40 agonist ivuxolimab. These receptors came from an adult with an advanced solid tumor such as melanoma, head and neck, liver or kidney cancer.

The chain carries TRBV4-2 and TRBJ1-2; D might be TRBD1 (6 bases). This CDR3 is built from 15 residues. CDR1 and CDR2 (germline): LGHNA, YNFKEQ. V dropped 0 bases and J dropped 8 bases, with 16 bases sitting between them. CDR3 bases: TGTGCCAGCAGCCAAGAATACCGGCAGGGGTCGGGCTACACCTTC. Its protein is CASSQEYRQGSGYTF.

This rearrangement joins TRBV27 to TRBJ2-3; D is unresolved. V was shortened by 3 bases and J by 2 bases, with 6 bases between the two germline ends. The CDR3 has 13 residues. Germline loops: CDR1 MNHEY, CDR2 SMNVEV (reference sequence). For the CDR3, the DNA is TGTGCCAGCAGTTTTGGTCTCACAGATACGCAGTATTTT. As protein: CASSFGLTDTQYF.

This clone was seen a handful of times. This chain connects TRBV7-2 to TRBJ1-4, with a weak D call TRBD1 (5 bases). The V gene's germline CDR1 is SGHTA and CDR2 FQGNSA. Trimming stripped 1 base from V and 3 bases from J, with 9 bases between. The length of the CDR3 is 15 residues. The CDR3 loop is CASSLVAGPNEKLFF. As DNA, the CDR3 is TGTGCCAGCAGCTTAGTTGCAGGGCCTAATGAAAAACTGTTTTTT.

The chain couples TRBV20-1 to TRBJ2-7; D is perhaps TRBD2 (5 bases). Looked up from germline, CDR1 is DFQATT and CDR2 is SNEGSKA (reference sequence). This CDR3 has 11 amino acids. With 5 bases removed from V and 3 bases from J, the gap between germline ends came to 8 bases. CDR3 sequence (DNA): TGCAGTGCTTTACTAGTCTACGAGCAGTACTTC. This encodes CSALLVYEQYF.

The chain has TRBV7-6 and TRBJ2-7, with D possibly being TRBD1 or TRBD2 (5 bases each). CDR1 SGHVS and CDR2 FNYEAQ come from the germline V gene. The ends were cut back, 1 base at V and 2 bases at J, with 12 bases in the middle. The CDR3 has 15 residues. CDR3 sequence: CASSLELGRTYEQYF. Here the CDR3 DNA reads TGTGCCAGCAGCTTAGAGTTGGGACGGACCTACGAGCAGTACTTC. The full variable domain, its missing parts supplied by reference TRBV7-6 and TRBJ2-7, is GAGVSQSPRYKVTKRGQDVALRCDPISGHVSLYWYRQALGQGPEFLTYFNYEAQQDKSGLPNDRFSAERPEGSISTLTIQRTEQRDSAMYRCASSLELGRTYEQYFGPGTRLTVT.

This clone has a single count. V is TRBV11-2 and J is TRBJ2-4; D is unclear. V dropped 4 bases and J dropped 3 bases, with 10 bases sitting between them. This CDR3 contains 14 residues. Germline V gene data show CDR1 as SGHAT and CDR2 as FQNNGV. Here the CDR3 DNA reads TGTGCCAGCAGCTCCTTAGTTGGCAAAAACATTCAGTACTTC. This translates into CASSSLVGKNIQYF.

This clone is a singleton in its sample. This rearrangement joins TRBV13 to TRBJ2-1, with 8 bases fitting TRBD1. Trimming removed 4 bases from V and 8 bases from J; junction bases left unmatched: 1. The CDR3 runs to 12 residues. Per germline, CDR1 PRHDT and CDR2 FYEKMQ (reference sequence). In DNA form, the CDR3 reads TGTGCCAGCAGCTCGGGACAGGATGAGCAGTTCTTC. This encodes CASSSGQDEQFF. Variable domain in full (rest from reference TRBV13 and TRBJ2-1): AAGVIQSPRHLIKEKRETATLKCYPIPRHDTVYWYQQGPGQDPQFLISFYEKMQSDKGSIPDRFSAQQFSDYHSELNMSSLELGDSALYFCASSSGQDEQFFGPGTRLTVL.

This chain links TRBV5-5 with TRBJ1-1; no reliable D call. This CDR3 has 13 amino acids. Germline V gives CDR1 SGHKS, CDR2 YYEKEE (reference sequence). V was pared by 1 base and J by 12 bases, with 16 bases between. DNA for the CDR3: TGTGCCAGCAGCTTGCTCTTGTATGAAAGGACTTTCTTT. It encodes CASSLLLYERTFF.

V usage is TRBV2 and J usage is TRBJ1-4, with a tentative D call TRBD1 (5 bases). The germline V and J ends were trimmed by 6 bases and 8 bases, with 16 bases remaining between them. This CDR3 has 14 amino acids. Germline-derived CDR1 and CDR2 are SNHLY and FYNNEI. CDR3 DNA: TGTGCCAGCAGCCCGAGGGGCCCGTGGGAAAAACTGTTTTTT. It yields the protein CASSPRGPWEKLFF.

The rearrangement links TRBV2 to TRBJ2-2; 7 bases align to TRBD1. V was pared by 4 bases and J by 6 bases, with 2 bases of the junction left unmatched. Germline V gene lookup returns CDR1 SNHLY and CDR2 FYNNEI. CDR3 length equals 13 residues. The DNA of the CDR3 is TGTGCCAGCAGTGCCCAGGGGGCCGGGGAGCTGTTTTTT. Translating gives CASSAQGAGELFF.

The rearrangement joins TRBV6-5 to TRBJ2-7, with 7 bases aligning to TRBD1. The CDR3 is 14 residues long. Unmatched junction bases numbered 7, after V lost 6 bases and J lost 2 bases. Germline lookup yields CDR1 MNHEY and CDR2 SVGAGI. The CDR3 DNA reads as TGTGCCAGCAGAACGACAGGGCTACCCTACGAGCAGTACTTC. Its protein is CASRTTGLPYEQYF.

The rearrangement joins TRBV28 to TRBJ1-2; no firm D call. The CDR3 length is 13 residues. Trimming removed 3 bases at V and 4 bases at J, with 9 bases between. Germline lookup yields CDR1 MDHEN and CDR2 SYDVKM. The CDR3 reads CASSFQLIYGYTF. The CDR3, as DNA: TGTGCCAGCAGTTTCCAGCTTATCTATGGCTACACCTTC.

Only one count was recorded for this clone. This chain joins TRBV11-2 and TRBJ1-5; D might be TRBD1 (5 bases). The CDR3 is 15 residues long. Trimming left V 4 bases short and J 0 bases short, with 10 bases between. Germline CDR1 and CDR2: SGHAT and FQNNGV. In DNA form, the CDR3 reads TGTGCCAGCAGCTGGGGGGTAAATAGCAATCAGCCCCAGCATTTT. It encodes CASSWGVNSNQPQHF.

This clone showed up just a few times. The genes are TRBV28 and TRBJ1-1; 12 bases line up with TRBD1. V trimming: 5 bases; J trimming: 4 bases; junction bases outside the gene matches: 11. The CDR3 is 17 amino acids. The germline V gene encodes CDR1 MDHEN and CDR2 SYDVKM. CDR3 nucleotides: TGTGCCAGCAGTGCCATCCCGGGACAGGGGGCCGGCACTGAAGCTTTCTTT. Translating it yields CASSAIPGQGAGTEAFF.

V and J are TRBV19 and TRBJ2-1, with TRBD1 identical over 7 bases. This CDR3 spans 14 amino acids. V shed 7 bases and J 6 bases; nucleotides not matched to a gene: 9. Germline V lookup: CDR1 LNHDA, CDR2 SQIVND (reference sequence). The chain's CDR3 is CASTTGPGGNEQFF. The CDR3 nucleotides read TGTGCCAGTACCACAGGTCCAGGGGGCAATGAGCAGTTCTTC.

This clone was found a few times. The V call is TRBV7-2, the J call TRBJ2-2; D is ambiguous. V was cut by 6 bases and J by 3 bases, with 17 bases left in between. The CDR3 runs 16 residues. Germline V lookup: CDR1 SGHTA, CDR2 FQGNSA. CDR3 loop: CASRGTSGGYTGELFF. The CDR3 DNA follows: TGTGCCAGCAGAGGTACTTCGGGCGGATACACCGGGGAGCTGTTTTTT.

The CDR3 here is CASSIDKTPERVYEQYF. As DNA, the CDR3 is TGTGCCAGTAGTATAGATAAAACCCCCGAGCGAGTCTACGAGCAGTACTTC. This chain links TRBV19 with TRBJ2-7; no reliable D call. The germline gives CDR1 LNHDA, CDR2 SQIVND (reference sequence). V was clipped by 0 bases and J by 3 bases, with 18 bases between them. CDR3 length equals 17 residues.

This clone is a singleton in its sample. The genes are TRBV30 and TRBJ2-3; D gene unclear. In germline, CDR1 is GTSNPN, CDR2 SVGIG (reference sequence). This CDR3 has 17 residues. Trimming removed 0 bases at V and 1 base at J, with 17 bases between. CDR3 nucleotides: TGTGCCTGGAGTGTTATAAGAGGATATACTGGCACAGATACGCAGTATTTT. This translates into CAWSVIRGYTGTDTQYF.

The J gene is TRBJ2-7, the V gene TRBV9, with D tentatively TRBD1 (5 bases). Trimming pared 0 bases from V and 2 bases from J, leaving 15 bases between. In germline, CDR1 is SGDLS, CDR2 YYNGEE. The CDR3 has 16 amino acids. CDR3 sequence (DNA): TGTGCCAGCAGCGTAGAAGCCCGGACACTTCCCTACGAGCAGTACTTC. Protein: CASSVEARTLPYEQYF.

The rearrangement uses TRBV27 and TRBJ2-7, with 12 bases fitting TRBD2. Germline V gives CDR1 MNHEY, CDR2 SMNVEV (reference sequence). The CDR3 sequence is 15 residues long. Trimming cost V 4 bases and J 4 bases; bases outside gene matches: 5. The CDR3 sequence: CASSWASGREYEQYF. The CDR3 coding sequence is TGTGCCAGCAGTTGGGCTAGCGGGAGGGAGTACGAGCAGTACTTC.

The chain carries TRBV7-8 and TRBJ2-7; 10 nucleotides match TRBD2. Looked up from germline, CDR1 is SGHVS and CDR2 is FQNEAQ. The J segment lost 7 bases and the V segment lost 6 bases, leaving 12 bases of the junction unmatched. The CDR3 spans 15 residues. For the CDR3, the DNA is TGTGCCAGCAGACCCAGGACTAGCGGAGGACTAGAGCAGTACTTC. Protein product: CASRPRTSGGLEQYF.

This clone was seen only a few times. The V call is TRBV4-1, the J call TRBJ2-1, with D uncertain. The length of the CDR3 is 16 residues. Trimming cost V 1 base and J 0 bases, with 10 bases left between them. Germline CDR1 reads MGHRA; CDR2 reads YSYEKL. CDR3 DNA: TGCGCCAGCAGCCAAGTCAACCTAGTCTCCTACAATGAGCAGTTCTTC. It codes for CASSQVNLVSYNEQFF.

The rearrangement uses TRBV2 and TRBJ2-7; TRBD2 matches 13 bases. V shed 7 bases, J shed 6 bases, and the junction held 12 bases outside the gene matches. The CDR3 sequence is 16 residues long. Germline V gene sequence: CDR1 SNHLY, CDR2 FYNNEI. The CDR3 nucleotides are TGTGCCAGCAAGATCGCCGGGACTAGCGGGATAGGCGAGCAGTACTTC. Encoded protein: CASKIAGTSGIGEQYF.

J is TRBJ2-2 and V is TRBV28; 7 nucleotides agree with TRBD2. The germline CDR1 and CDR2 sequences are MDHEN and SYDVKM. The CDR3 runs 19 residues. V lost 5 bases, J lost 5 bases, and 20 bases stayed unmatched. Here the CDR3 DNA reads TGTGCCAGCAGTCTAACCCCCAAGTTTGGGGACTACTATACCGGGGAGCTGTTTTTT. As protein: CASSLTPKFGDYYTGELFF.

The rearrangement links TRBV6-5 to TRBJ2-7; maybe TRBD1 (5 bases). CDR3 length: 16 amino acids. V lost 2 bases and J 6 bases, leaving 20 bases between the germline ends. Germline V gene sequence: CDR1 MNHEY, CDR2 SVGAGI. Here the CDR3 reads CASSYPSGLGSSEQYF. DNA of the CDR3: TGTGCCAGCAGTTACCCCTCAGGGTTGGGCAGCTCCGAGCAGTACTTC.

The chain is built from TRBV19 and TRBJ2-7; D unclear. Trimming pared 3 bases from V and 5 bases from J, leaving 11 bases between. The CDR3 runs to 13 residues. Germline CDR1 and CDR2: LNHDA and SQIVND (reference sequence). The CDR3 loop is CASSMVFWNEQYF. CDR3 nucleotide sequence: TGTGCCAGTAGTATGGTGTTTTGGAACGAGCAGTACTTC.

This clone was observed a few times. The CDR3 coding sequence is TGTGCCAGCTCACCTTCGCGCACAGGGCAAGAGACCCAGTACTTC. It is translated as CASSPSRTGQETQYF. The chain recombines TRBV18 with TRBJ2-5; D perhaps matches TRBD1 (6 bases). Germline CDR1 reads KGHSH; CDR2 reads LQKENI. This CDR3 region has 15 residues. With 3 bases removed from V and 2 bases from J, the gap between germline ends came to 13 bases.